Below, 27 T cell receptor beta chains from the same sample are listed, as sequenced in a study of T cell responses to AZD1222 COVID-19 vaccine. Repertoires were generated with immunoSEQ multiplex PCR, while TCRdb's copy carries only in-frame clones and drops some. The table shows approximately 150,000 clones, with 87% occurring only once. The sequenced sample was peripheral blood, obtained on day 0 of AZD1222 vaccination. These receptors all come from an adult in good health.

This chain links TRBV29-1 with TRBJ2-7; TRBD1 aligns across 7 bases. Per the germline V gene, CDR1 is SQVTM and CDR2 is ANQGSEA. CDR3 length: 12 amino acids. V lost 5 bases and J lost 2; bases outside the gene matches: 3. CDR3 coding DNA: TGCAGCGTTAACCAGGGGGCCTACGAGCAGTACTTC. Amino acid sequence: CSVNQGAYEQYF.

V and J are TRBV30 and TRBJ1-4, with D perhaps TRBD1 (6 bases). CDR1 and CDR2 (germline): GTSNPN, SVGIG (reference sequence). This CDR3 has 15 residues. V was shortened by 3 bases and J by 5 bases, with 16 bases between the two germline ends. CDR3 in DNA: TGTGCCTGGAGAGATTTCCAGGGGAGGAATGAAAAACTGTTTTTT. This sequence encodes CAWRDFQGRNEKLFF.

V usage is TRBV15 and J usage is TRBJ2-7; 11 bases map to TRBD2. Germline CDR1 is LNHNV and CDR2 is YYDKDF (reference sequence). V shed 4 bases and J 3 bases; nucleotides not matched to a gene: 5. The CDR3 spans 15 residues. CDR3 coding DNA: TGTGCCACCAGCATATCCGGGACTAGCGGCTACGAGCAGTACTTC. Its protein is CATSISGTSGYEQYF.

This rearrangement joins TRBV20-1 to TRBJ1-5; no firm D call. V lost 7 bases, J lost 7 bases, and 11 bases lay in between. The germline gives CDR1 DFQATT, CDR2 SNEGSKA (reference sequence). This CDR3 spans 11 amino acids. The CDR3 bases are TGCAGTGTGGACGGGGAGCAGCCCCAGCATTTT. This translates into CSVDGEQPQHF.

The CDR3 bases are TGTGCCAGCAGGAGAGCGGGCCCTAACACTGAAGCTTTCTTT. This sequence encodes CASRRAGPNTEAFF. This rearrangement joins TRBV2 to TRBJ1-1; D remains ambiguous. This CDR3 is built from 14 residues. Trimming cost V 6 bases and J 2 bases, with 13 bases left between them. From germline, CDR1 is SNHLY and CDR2 FYNNEI.

The V gene is TRBV28, the J gene TRBJ1-2; TRBD1 matches at 10 bases. Germline CDR1 reads MDHEN; CDR2 reads SYDVKM. CDR3 length equals 15 residues. J gave up 0 bases and V 4 bases, and 2 bases lay outside the gene matches. The CDR3 DNA is TGTGCCAGCAGTTCGACAGGGGGCCCTAACTATGGCTACACCTTC. Residues: CASSSTGGPNYGYTF.

V and J are TRBV21-1 and TRBJ1-3. TRBV21-1 is described as a pseudogene. The CDR3 length is 16 residues. CDR3 sequence reads: CASSGPNEISGNTIYF. CDR3 DNA sequence: TGTGCCAGCAGCGGACCCAACGAGATCTCTGGAAACACCATATATTTT.

This clone was seen once. The chain is built from TRBV6-5 and TRBJ1-2; no clear D gene. CDR3 length: 12 residues. Trimming shortened V by 3 bases and J by 7 bases, and 9 bases separated the two germline ends. From germline, CDR1 is MNHEY and CDR2 SVGAGI. CDR3 in DNA: TGTGCCAGCAGTTATAAAGGTCGTGGCTACACCTTC. Translation gives CASSYKGRGYTF.

The chain uses TRBV5-1 and TRBJ1-1; D is undetermined. CDR1 SGHRS and CDR2 YFSETQ come from the germline V gene. The ends were cut back, 4 bases at V and 3 bases at J, with 13 bases in the middle. This CDR3 has 14 amino acids. CDR3 amino acids: CASSQSREYTEAFF. CDR3 bases: TGCGCCAGCAGCCAAAGTAGGGAATACACTGAAGCTTTCTTT.

CDR3 residues: CASSGSSGRGSDTQYF. In DNA, the CDR3 is TGTGCCAGTAGTGGTTCTAGCGGGAGGGGTTCAGATACGCAGTATTTT. The chain is built from TRBV19 and TRBJ2-3; TRBD2 agrees at 12 bases. V trimming: 5 bases; J trimming: 4 bases; junction bases outside the gene matches: 7. Germline lookup yields CDR1 LNHDA and CDR2 SQIVND (reference sequence). The CDR3 totals 16 residues.

The chain has TRBV2 and TRBJ1-1; D gene unclear. V dropped 6 bases and J dropped 11 bases, with 19 bases sitting between them. The CDR3 is 13 amino acids. Germline V lookup: CDR1 SNHLY, CDR2 FYNNEI. The CDR3 is CASRELEQSGAFF. CDR3 DNA: TGTGCCAGCAGAGAGCTAGAGCAATCTGGGGCTTTCTTT.

The CDR3 DNA is TGTGCCTGGAGGAGTTCCTCAACGGGACAGGGTACCTATGGCTACACCTTC. This encodes CAWRSSSTGQGTYGYTF. The rearrangement joins TRBV30 to TRBJ1-2; 9 bases match TRBD1. The CDR3 covers 17 residues. V lost 3 bases, J lost 4 bases, and 15 bases stayed unmatched. Germline lookup yields CDR1 GTSNPN and CDR2 SVGIG (reference sequence).

The chain combines TRBV7-8 with TRBJ1-3; no reliable D call. Trimming cost V 1 base and J 4 bases, with 5 bases left between them. There are 13 residues in the CDR3. CDR1 and CDR2 (germline): SGHVS, FQNEAQ. CDR3 protein: CASSLVRGNTIYF. The CDR3 DNA reads TGTGCCAGCAGCTTAGTGAGGGGAAACACCATATATTTT.

The chain joins TRBV5-1 to TRBJ2-1, with 8 nucleotides matching TRBD2. CDR1 and CDR2 from the germline V gene are SGHRS and YFSETQ. J gave up 4 bases and V 7 bases, and 13 bases lay outside the gene matches. There are 16 residues in the CDR3. The CDR3 is CASRREAGVGYNEQFF. The DNA of the CDR3 is TGCGCCAGCCGTCGTGAAGCGGGAGTAGGATACAATGAGCAGTTCTTC.

V gene TRBV18 combines with J gene TRBJ1-1, with 9 positions matching TRBD1. The CDR3 sequence is 16 residues long. Trimming at V came to 2 bases and at J to 5 bases, leaving 9 bases not matched to a gene. Germline V gene lookup returns CDR1 KGHSH and CDR2 LQKENI. The CDR3 coding sequence is TGTGCCAGCTCACCAAACCCGGGACAGGGTTCGACTGAAGCTTTCTTT. The encoded protein is CASSPNPGQGSTEAFF.

The V call is TRBV5-1, the J call TRBJ2-1; 12 bases are shared with TRBD2. Germline CDR1 and CDR2: SGHRS and YFSETQ. The CDR3 is made up of 15 amino acids. The V gene end was trimmed by 4 bases and the J gene end by 9 bases; junction bases not matched to a gene: 8. CDR3 DNA: TGCGCCAGCAGCCTCGCCGGGACTAGCGGGTTTGAGCAGTTCTTC. Its protein product is CASSLAGTSGFEQFF.

V and J are TRBV18 and TRBJ2-7; a weak D match, TRBD1 (6 bases). V dropped 4 bases and J dropped 2 bases, with 9 bases sitting between them. The CDR3 is 13 amino acids. Germline V gene sequence: CDR1 KGHSH, CDR2 LQKENI. In DNA form, the CDR3 reads TGTGCCAGCTCACTCCCAGGGGCCTACGAGCAGTACTTC. Amino acid sequence: CASSLPGAYEQYF.

The chain has TRBV3-1 (or the pseudogene TRBV3-2) and TRBJ1-2, with D possibly being TRBD1 (5 bases). CDR3 size: 15 residues. Germline V gene lookup returns CDR1 LGHDT and CDR2 YNNKEL (reference sequence). V was pared by 3 bases and J by 7 bases, with 18 bases between. CDR3: CASSQFERGGGGYTF. The CDR3 nucleotides read TGTGCCAGCAGCCAGTTCGAAAGGGGCGGGGGTGGCTACACCTTC.

This rearrangement joins TRBV18 to TRBJ1-1, with D perhaps TRBD1 (5 bases). The CDR3 totals 13 residues. The germline V and J ends were trimmed by 5 bases and 0 bases, with 7 bases remaining between them. CDR1 and CDR2 (germline): KGHSH, LQKENI. Written as DNA, the CDR3 is TGTGCCAGCTCAGACAGCATGAACACTGAAGCTTTCTTT. It is translated as CASSDSMNTEAFF.

This sequence joins TRBV5-1 and TRBJ2-1; D is unresolved. V was shortened by 4 bases and J by 3 bases, with 11 bases between the two germline ends. The CDR3 spans 14 residues. The V gene's germline CDR1 is SGHRS and CDR2 YFSETQ. The chain's CDR3 is CASSHGPDYNEQFF. The CDR3 DNA reads TGCGCCAGCAGCCACGGGCCTGACTACAATGAGCAGTTCTTC.

The chain uses TRBV6-5 and TRBJ2-7, with 11 bases aligning to TRBD2. Trimming cost V 4 bases and J 2 bases; bases outside gene matches: 4. The germline V gene has CDR1 MNHEY and CDR2 SVGAGI. This CDR3 contains 15 residues. CDR3 nucleotides: TGTGCCAGCAGTTCCGGGACTAGCGGAACCTACGAGCAGTACTTC. It translates to CASSSGTSGTYEQYF.

The CDR3 sequence is CASSSPGGGWYGYTF. In DNA, the CDR3 is TGTGCCAGCAGTTCCCCAGGGGGCGGGTGGTATGGCTACACCTTC. This sequence joins TRBV28 and TRBJ1-2, with TRBD1 identical over 8 bases. This CDR3 is built from 15 residues. V lost 4 bases to trimming and J lost 5 bases; unmatched junction nucleotides: 9. Germline values: CDR1 MDHEN, CDR2 SYDVKM.

This clone was seen just once. The rearrangement uses TRBV7-2 and TRBJ1-4; no firm D call. This CDR3 is built from 14 residues. CDR1 is SGHTA, CDR2 FQGNSA, per germline. V was trimmed by 5 bases and J by 7 bases, leaving 14 bases between them. DNA of the CDR3: TGTGCCAGCAGCCCCGGACCGACGGGTGAAAAACTGTTTTTT. Its protein is CASSPGPTGEKLFF.

This clone was recorded once. This chain links TRBV11-2 with TRBJ2-7, with D perhaps matching TRBD2 (6 bases). V lost 5 bases and J 4 bases, leaving 18 bases between the germline ends. The CDR3 is made up of 15 amino acids. Per the germline V gene, CDR1 is SGHAT and CDR2 is FQNNGV. CDR3 coding DNA: TGTGCCAGCAGCCATGGCGGGCTAGCGTGGTACGAGCAGTACTTC. Translation: CASSHGGLAWYEQYF.

The chain is built from TRBV30 and TRBJ1-5; maybe TRBD1 (5 bases). Germline CDR1 and CDR2: GTSNPN and SVGIG (reference sequence). V dropped 2 bases and J dropped 8 bases, with 19 bases sitting between them. The CDR3 loop spans 15 amino acids. For the CDR3, the DNA is TGTGCCTGGAGTCCCCAGGGTCGGCTGTCAAAGCCCCAGCATTTT. It specifies CAWSPQGRLSKPQHF.

The chain recombines TRBV30 with TRBJ2-7; 12 nucleotides match TRBD1. The CDR3 totals 14 residues. CDR1 and CDR2 (germline): GTSNPN, SVGIG (reference sequence). The junction had 8 bases not matched to a gene; V was cut back by 5 bases and J by 6 bases. CDR3 in DNA: TGTGCCTGGGGGGCGGGACAGGGGGCAAGCGAGCAGTACTTC. It is translated as CAWGAGQGASEQYF.

The rearrangement joins TRBV11-2 to TRBJ2-1; 10 nucleotides line up with TRBD2. Germline values: CDR1 SGHAT, CDR2 FQNNGV. This CDR3 is 14 amino acids long. With V trimmed by 5 bases and J by 7 bases, 5 bases remained unmatched. This chain's CDR3 is CASSTLAGVNEQFF. CDR3 DNA sequence: TGTGCCAGCAGCACCCTAGCGGGAGTAAATGAGCAGTTCTTC. Full variable domain (outside the CDR3, taken from reference TRBV11-2 and TRBJ2-1): EAGVAQSPRYKIIEKRQSVAFWCNPISGHATLYWYQQILGQGPKLLIQFQNNGVVDDSQLPKDRFSAERLKGVDSTLKIQPAKLEDSAVYLCASSTLAGVNEQFFGPGTRLTVL.